Listed below are T cell receptor beta chains from one sample, sequenced in a study of cytotoxic CD8 clonotypes in ibrutinib-treated CLL. The data were produced by immunoSEQ multiplex PCR, yet TCRdb's version contains in-frame clones alone and is incomplete. The repertoire includes some 92,000 clones, around 77% of them detected once, and roughly 24% sits in the top ten. This specimen was PBMCs, taken after 24 months of ibrutinib treatment. The receptors shown here come from a human donor with chronic lymphocytic leukemia. Both conserved end residues are part of each CDR3. The D gene is left open where the match is weak. The size of a clone is reported for some rows only, either as once, few or many, or as a class for expanded clones.

CDR3aa: CASSLNALIAGYNEQFF
CDR3nt: TGTGCCAGCAGTTTAAATGCGCTTATAGCTGGCTACAATGAGCAGTTCTTC
d_gene: -
j_gene: TRBJ2-1
v_gene: TRBV27
abundance: -

CDR3aa: CASSLGSGSYGELFF
CDR3nt: TGCGCCAGCAGCTTGGGTAGCGGGAGTTACGGGGAGCTGTTTTTT
d_gene: TRBD2
j_gene: TRBJ2-2
v_gene: TRBV5-1
abundance: -

CDR3aa: CAWTLSQGVYNEQFF
CDR3nt: TGTGCCTGGACGCTATCGCAGGGGGTTTACAATGAGCAGTTCTTC
d_gene: TRBD1
j_gene: TRBJ2-1
v_gene: TRBV30
abundance: -

CDR3aa: CASSIARGSGSFTDTQYF
CDR3nt: TGTGCCAGTAGTATAGCCCGGGGTAGCGGGTCCTTCACAGATACGCAGTATTTT
d_gene: TRBD2
j_gene: TRBJ2-3
v_gene: TRBV19
abundance: once

CDR3aa: CASRPTGQETQYF
CDR3nt: TGTGCTAGCAGACCGACAGGCCAAGAGACCCAGTACTTC
d_gene: -
j_gene: TRBJ2-5
v_gene: TRBV7-7
abundance: -

CDR3aa: CASSYSNPAKNIQYF
CDR3nt: TGTGCCAGCAGTTATTCGAACCCAGCCAAAAACATTCAGTACTTC
d_gene: -
j_gene: TRBJ2-4
v_gene: TRBV6-5
abundance: -

CDR3aa: CASSTGVGDTNTGELFF
CDR3nt: TGTGCCAGCAGCACCGGCGTTGGGGACACGAACACCGGGGAGCTGTTTTTT
d_gene: -
j_gene: TRBJ2-2
v_gene: TRBV11-3
abundance: -

CDR3aa: CASSLDRTGNEQYF
CDR3nt: TGTGCCAGCAGCTTAGATAGGACAGGGAACGAGCAGTACTTC
d_gene: TRBD1
j_gene: TRBJ2-7
v_gene: TRBV7-2
abundance: -

CDR3aa: CASRPAPGQGYNEQYF
CDR3nt: TGTGCCAGCAGACCCGCCCCGGGACAGGGGTACAACGAGCAGTACTTC
d_gene: TRBD1
j_gene: TRBJ2-7
v_gene: TRBV2
abundance: -

CDR3aa: CASERDGNTGELFF
CDR3nt: TGCGCCAGCGAAAGGGACGGGAACACCGGGGAGCTGTTTTTT
d_gene: -
j_gene: TRBJ2-2
v_gene: TRBV5-1
abundance: -

CDR3aa: CASSGDRGYSNQPQHF
CDR3nt: TGTGCCAGCAGTGGCGACAGGGGTTATAGCAATCAGCCCCAGCATTTT
d_gene: TRBD1
j_gene: TRBJ1-5
v_gene: TRBV6-1
abundance: -

CDR3aa: CASSLSGPPFEQFF
CDR3nt: TGTGCCAGCAGCTTATCGGGGCCCCCCTTTGAGCAGTTCTTC
d_gene: -
j_gene: TRBJ2-1
v_gene: TRBV13
abundance: -

CDR3aa: CASSHPGRRGETQYF
CDR3nt: TGTGCCAGCAGCCATCCGGGACGGAGGGGGGAGACCCAGTACTTC
d_gene: -
j_gene: TRBJ2-5
v_gene: TRBV11-2
abundance: once

CDR3aa: CASSIDPRSEIDYEQYF
CDR3nt: TGTGCCAGTAGTATAGACCCTCGATCCGAAATTGACTACGAGCAGTACTTC
d_gene: -
j_gene: TRBJ2-7
v_gene: TRBV19
abundance: -

CDR3aa: CASSPSDSGNTIYF
CDR3nt: TGTGCCAGCTCACCCTCGGACTCTGGAAACACCATATATTTT
d_gene: -
j_gene: TRBJ1-3
v_gene: TRBV18
abundance: -

CDR3aa: CASSQDATRGGELFF
CDR3nt: TGCGCCAGCAGCCAAGATGCGACTAGGGGCGGGGAGCTGTTTTTT
d_gene: -
j_gene: TRBJ2-2
v_gene: TRBV4-1
abundance: -

CDR3aa: CASRLGDSQETQYF
CDR3nt: TGCGCCAGCAGATTGGGGGACTCCCAAGAGACCCAGTACTTC
d_gene: -
j_gene: TRBJ2-5
v_gene: TRBV5-1
abundance: -

CDR3aa: CASRLALPEQGIGNQPQHF
CDR3nt: TGTGCAAGTCGCTTAGCGCTCCCGGAACAGGGGATTGGCAATCAGCCCCAGCATTTT
d_gene: -
j_gene: TRBJ1-5
v_gene: TRBV12-2
abundance: once

CDR3aa: CASSLDGGRGTKNIQYF
CDR3nt: TGTGCCAGCAGCTTAGATGGGGGCCGGGGAACCAAAAACATTCAGTACTTC
d_gene: -
j_gene: TRBJ2-4
v_gene: TRBV7-3
abundance: -

CDR3aa: CATSRDTGISNQPQHF
CDR3nt: TGTGCCACCAGCAGAGATACCGGCATTAGCAATCAGCCCCAGCATTTT
d_gene: -
j_gene: TRBJ1-5
v_gene: TRBV15
abundance: -

CDR3aa: CASRRQFDTEAFF
CDR3nt: TGTGCCAGCAGAAGACAGTTTGACACTGAAGCTTTCTTT
d_gene: -
j_gene: TRBJ1-1
v_gene: TRBV6-1
abundance: -

CDR3aa: CSARKETQYF
CDR3nt: TGCAGTGCTAGGAAAGAGACCCAGTACTTC
d_gene: -
j_gene: TRBJ2-5
v_gene: TRBV20-1
abundance: -

CDR3aa: CASSPKTGTNTGELFF
CDR3nt: TGTGCCAGCAGCCCGAAGACAGGGACCAACACCGGGGAGCTGTTTTTT
d_gene: TRBD1
j_gene: TRBJ2-2
v_gene: TRBV9
abundance: -

CDR3aa: CASSPDGYNEQFF
CDR3nt: TGTGCCAGCAGTCCGGACGGTTACAATGAGCAGTTCTTC
d_gene: -
j_gene: TRBJ2-1
v_gene: TRBV27
abundance: -

CDR3aa: CASSSRLAGNTDTQYF
CDR3nt: TGCGCCAGCAGCTCCCGACTAGCTGGGAACACAGATACGCAGTATTTT
d_gene: TRBD2
j_gene: TRBJ2-3
v_gene: TRBV5-1
abundance: -

CDR3aa: CSVDGPYGYTF
CDR3nt: TGCAGCGTTGATGGGCCATATGGCTACACCTTC
d_gene: -
j_gene: TRBJ1-2
v_gene: TRBV29-1
abundance: -

CDR3aa: CASSFGLAGGQETQYF
CDR3nt: TGTGCCAGCAGTTTCGGACTAGCGGGAGGCCAAGAGACCCAGTACTTC
d_gene: TRBD2
j_gene: TRBJ2-5
v_gene: TRBV28
abundance: few

CDR3aa: CATTPRTGGNTEAFF
CDR3nt: TGTGCCACTACTCCCCGGACAGGGGGAAACACTGAAGCTTTCTTT
d_gene: TRBD1
j_gene: TRBJ1-1
v_gene: TRBV19
abundance: -

CDR3aa: CASSPKHKNTEAFF
CDR3nt: TGTGCCAGCTCACCCAAACACAAGAACACTGAAGCTTTCTTT
d_gene: -
j_gene: TRBJ1-1
v_gene: TRBV18
abundance: -

CDR3aa: CASSDGTGNQPQHF
CDR3nt: TGTGCCAGCAGCGACGGGACAGGGAATCAGCCCCAGCATTTT
d_gene: TRBD1
j_gene: TRBJ1-5
v_gene: TRBV9
abundance: -

CDR3aa: CASRETDIPNSPLHF
CDR3nt: TGTGCCAGCAGGGAGACCGACATACCTAATTCACCCCTCCACTTT
d_gene: -
j_gene: TRBJ1-6
v_gene: TRBV2
abundance: few

CDR3aa: CASSPRGFAITDTQYF
CDR3nt: TGTGCCAGCAGTCCCAGGGGGTTTGCGATAACAGATACGCAGTATTTT
d_gene: TRBD1
j_gene: TRBJ2-3
v_gene: TRBV27
abundance: -

CDR3aa: CASSVEDGERTEAFF
CDR3nt: TGTGCCAGCAGCGTAGAGGATGGGGAGCGCACTGAAGCTTTCTTT
d_gene: -
j_gene: TRBJ1-1
v_gene: TRBV9
abundance: once

CDR3aa: CATGQLNTEAFF
CDR3nt: TGCGCCACTGGACAGCTGAACACTGAAGCTTTCTTT
d_gene: -
j_gene: TRBJ1-1
v_gene: TRBV10-2
abundance: -

CDR3aa: CASSIKGPNTGELFF
CDR3nt: TGTGCCAGTAGTATAAAGGGACCGAACACCGGGGAGCTGTTTTTT
d_gene: -
j_gene: TRBJ2-2
v_gene: TRBV19
abundance: -

CDR3aa: CASSPGLSSYNEQFF
CDR3nt: TGTGCCAGCAGCCCGGGACTTAGCTCCTACAATGAGCAGTTCTTC
d_gene: -
j_gene: TRBJ2-1
v_gene: TRBV7-3
abundance: -

CDR3aa: CASRYSGDTGELFF
CDR3nt: TGTGCCAGCAGATACTCCGGGGACACCGGGGAGCTGTTTTTT
d_gene: -
j_gene: TRBJ2-2
v_gene: TRBV6-5
abundance: -